One sample yielded the 11 T cell receptor beta chains listed below, sequenced in a study of blood T cell repertoires in COVID-19. Clones were read by immunoSEQ multiplex PCR, and TCRdb kept only the in-frame ones, dropping some. The table includes 100,000 to 150,000 clones, around 84% detected once. Sequenced material: peripheral blood. The receptor source for this set is a woman older than 75 with acute or convalescent COVID-19.

The genes are TRBV10-3 and TRBJ1-1, with D possibly being TRBD1 (6 bases). The CDR3 spans 12 residues. Germline V gene data show CDR1 as ENHRY and CDR2 as SYGVKD. Between the trimmed V and J ends, which lost 10 bases and 2 bases, there was a span of 11 bases. This chain's CDR3 is CATTGFNTEAFF. The CDR3 region has the DNA TGTGCCACCACAGGGTTTAACACTGAAGCTTTCTTT.

The gene calls are TRBV2 and TRBJ1-5; 9 bases line up with TRBD1. CDR1 is SNHLY, CDR2 FYNNEI, per germline. V was clipped by 6 bases and J by 4 bases; unmatched bases: 7. This CDR3 is built from 15 residues. The CDR3 DNA follows: TGTGCCAGCAGCTTACAGGGGGCGCGGAATCAGCCCCAGCATTTT. Protein: CASSLQGARNQPQHF.

V gene TRBV7-9 combines with J gene TRBJ2-7; D may be TRBD1 (5 bases). CDR1 is SEHNR and CDR2 is FQNEAQ in the germline V gene (reference sequence). The V end lost 1 base, the J end lost 0 bases, and 7 bases lay between the germline ends. CDR3 length: 14 amino acids. CDR3 sequence reads: CASSLGGPSYEQYF. The CDR3, as DNA: TGTGCCAGCAGCTTAGGGGGCCCCTCCTACGAGCAGTACTTC.

The rearrangement links TRBV27 to TRBJ2-7, with D maybe TRBD1 (6 bases). CDR3 length: 14 residues. Deletions cut 0 bases from V and 5 bases from J, with 11 bases between. Germline CDR1 is MNHEY and CDR2 is SMNVEV (reference sequence). The CDR3 sequence is CASSLSQGWDEQYF. DNA for the CDR3: TGTGCCAGCAGTTTATCGCAGGGGTGGGACGAGCAGTACTTC.

The rearrangement uses TRBV29-1 and TRBJ1-1; D ambiguous. Trimming stripped 2 bases from V and 0 bases from J, with 7 bases between. From germline, CDR1 is SQVTM and CDR2 ANQGSEA. The CDR3 loop spans 13 amino acids. CDR3 in DNA: TGCAGCGTTGAACGAGCGATGAACACTGAAGCTTTCTTT. Translation: CSVERAMNTEAFF.

V usage is TRBV20-1 and J usage is TRBJ1-1; perhaps TRBD1 as D (6 bases). Germline V gene data show CDR1 as DFQATT and CDR2 as SNEGSKA (reference sequence). The CDR3 sequence is 14 residues long. Trimming left V 3 bases short and J 8 bases short, with 19 bases between. The CDR3 nucleotides read TGCAGTGCTAGTGGACGGATACGTGGACAGGAAGCTTTCTTT. Its protein is CSASGRIRGQEAFF.

This chain joins TRBV18 and TRBJ2-5; D is unclear. CDR1 is KGHSH, CDR2 LQKENI, per germline. The V end lost 0 bases, the J end lost 7 bases, and 6 bases lay between the germline ends. The CDR3 totals 12 residues. The CDR3 loop reads CASSPPGGTQYF. As DNA, the CDR3 is TGTGCCAGCTCACCACCTGGCGGGACCCAGTACTTC.

The genes are TRBV4-1 and TRBJ2-2; tentative D call: TRBD1 (5 bases). Trimming cost V 2 bases and J 5 bases, with 15 bases left between them. Germline-derived CDR1 and CDR2 are MGHRA and YSYEKL. CDR3 length: 16 residues. Here the CDR3 DNA reads TGCGCCAGCAGCCAAAATGAGTGGCAGGGTACCGGGGAGCTGTTTTTT. It yields the protein CASSQNEWQGTGELFF.

The chain employs TRBV5-4 and TRBJ1-1; TRBD1 matches at 12 bases. Germline CDR1 reads SGHNT; CDR2 reads YYREEE (reference sequence). V gave up 4 bases and J gave up 4 bases; unmatched junction bases: 20. The CDR3 extends over 20 amino acids. The CDR3 loop is CASSEQLPGTGGIGGTEAFF. CDR3 sequence (DNA): TGTGCCAGCAGCGAACAGCTCCCCGGGACAGGGGGCATAGGGGGCACTGAAGCTTTCTTT. The whole variable domain, remainder taken from reference TRBV5-4 and TRBJ1-1, is ETGVTQSPTHLIKTRGQQVTLRCSSQSGHNTVSWYQQALGQGPQFIFQYYREEENGRGNFPPRFSGLQFPNYSSELNVNALELDDSALYLCASSEQLPGTGGIGGTEAFFGQGTRLTVV.

This chain connects TRBV5-6 to TRBJ1-4; tentative D call: TRBD1 (5 bases). Germline V CDR1 and CDR2: SGHDT, YYEEEE. V lost 4 bases and J 10 bases, leaving 11 bases between the germline ends. The CDR3 is 12 residues long. The CDR3 nucleotides read TGTGCCAGCAGCCTGGGCGGGGGAAAACTGTTTTTT. It is translated as CASSLGGGKLFF.

V is TRBV4-1 and J is TRBJ1-1; D gene unclear. Germline CDR1 and CDR2: MGHRA and YSYEKL. V was shortened by 5 bases and J by 6 bases, with 16 bases between the two germline ends. The CDR3 consists of 14 residues. The CDR3: CASSYDIMTPEAFF. The CDR3 bases are TGCGCCAGCAGCTACGACATTATGACACCTGAAGCTTTCTTT.